The present T cell receptor (beta chain) was sequenced within a study of blood T cell repertoires in COVID-19. Study summary: The United States, Italy and Spain were the sources of the acute and convalescent COVID-19 samples.

The V segment lost 5 bases and the J segment 4 bases; nucleotides outside the gene matches: 8. The CDR3 runs to 15 residues. The V gene's germline CDR1 is MNHEY and CDR2 SMNVEV (reference sequence). TCRdb's table, derived via immunoSEQ multiplex PCR, lists solely in-frame clones and lacks some. This sample has about 230,000 clones; roughly 79% occur once, and the top ten carry around 7%. Patients of the Seattle cohort, enrolled during active infection, were followed longitudinally. The sequenced sample consisted of peripheral blood. This TCR came from a woman older than 75 with COVID-19, enrolled during active disease. The V gene is TRBV27, the J gene TRBJ1-5; 7 nucleotides align to TRBD1. The CDR3 here is CASSPRTGINQPQHF. Here the CDR3 DNA reads TGTGCCAGCAGTCCACGGACAGGCATTAATCAGCCCCAGCATTTT.